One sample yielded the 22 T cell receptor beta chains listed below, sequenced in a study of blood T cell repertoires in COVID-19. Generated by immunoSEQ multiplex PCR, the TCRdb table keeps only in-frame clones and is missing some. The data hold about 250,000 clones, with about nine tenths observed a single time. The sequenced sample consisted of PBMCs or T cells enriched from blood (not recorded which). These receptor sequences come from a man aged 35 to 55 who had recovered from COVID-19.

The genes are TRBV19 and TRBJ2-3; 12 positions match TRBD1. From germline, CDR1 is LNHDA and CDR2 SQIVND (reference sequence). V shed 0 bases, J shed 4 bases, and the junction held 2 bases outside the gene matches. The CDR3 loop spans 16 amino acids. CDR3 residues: CASSIEGTGGADTQYF. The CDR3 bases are TGTGCCAGTAGTATAGAGGGGACAGGGGGCGCAGATACGCAGTATTTT.

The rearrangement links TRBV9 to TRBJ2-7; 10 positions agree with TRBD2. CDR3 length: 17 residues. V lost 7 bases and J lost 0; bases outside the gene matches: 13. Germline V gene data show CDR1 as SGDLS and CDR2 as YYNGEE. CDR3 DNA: TGTGCCAGCCCTGGGGGACTAGCGCGAACCCTCTCCTACGAGCAGTACTTC. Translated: CASPGGLARTLSYEQYF.

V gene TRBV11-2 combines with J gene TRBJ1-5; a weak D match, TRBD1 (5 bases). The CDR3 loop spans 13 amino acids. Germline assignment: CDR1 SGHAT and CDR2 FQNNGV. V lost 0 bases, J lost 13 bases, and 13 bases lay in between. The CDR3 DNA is TGTGCCAGCAGCTTAGAGGGGGGAGTCTCTCAGCATTTT. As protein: CASSLEGGVSQHF.

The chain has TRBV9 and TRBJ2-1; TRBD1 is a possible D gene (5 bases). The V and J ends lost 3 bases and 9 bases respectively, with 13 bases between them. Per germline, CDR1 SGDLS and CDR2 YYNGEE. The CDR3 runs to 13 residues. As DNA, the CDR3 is TGTGCCAGCAGCGCCCCCAGGGATCGTGAGCAGTTCTTC. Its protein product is CASSAPRDREQFF.

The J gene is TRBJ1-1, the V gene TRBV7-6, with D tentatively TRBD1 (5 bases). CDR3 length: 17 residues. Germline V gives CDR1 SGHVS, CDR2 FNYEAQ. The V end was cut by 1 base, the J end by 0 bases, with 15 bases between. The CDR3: CASSLVGDGGVNTEAFF. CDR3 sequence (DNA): TGTGCCAGCAGCTTAGTTGGGGATGGGGGGGTGAACACTGAAGCTTTCTTT.

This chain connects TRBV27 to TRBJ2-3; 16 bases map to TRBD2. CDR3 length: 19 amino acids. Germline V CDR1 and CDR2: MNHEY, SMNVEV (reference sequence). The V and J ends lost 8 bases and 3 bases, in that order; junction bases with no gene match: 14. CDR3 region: CASYPPGLAGGPRTDTQYF. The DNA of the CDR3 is TGTGCCAGCTATCCCCCGGGACTAGCGGGAGGGCCAAGAACAGATACGCAGTATTTT.

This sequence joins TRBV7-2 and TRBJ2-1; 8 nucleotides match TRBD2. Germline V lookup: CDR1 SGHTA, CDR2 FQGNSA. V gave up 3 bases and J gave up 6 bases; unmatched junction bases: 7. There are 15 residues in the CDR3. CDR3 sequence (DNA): TGTGCCAGCAGCTTCGGGACTAGGGGTTTCAATGAGCAGTTCTTC. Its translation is CASSFGTRGFNEQFF.

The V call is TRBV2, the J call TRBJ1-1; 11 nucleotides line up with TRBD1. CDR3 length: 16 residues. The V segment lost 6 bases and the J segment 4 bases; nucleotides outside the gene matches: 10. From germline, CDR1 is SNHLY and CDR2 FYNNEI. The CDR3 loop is CASSVDRGLTGTEAFF. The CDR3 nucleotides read TGTGCCAGCAGCGTGGACAGGGGGCTGACCGGCACTGAAGCTTTCTTT. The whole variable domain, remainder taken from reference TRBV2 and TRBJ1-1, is EPEVTQTPSHQVTQMGQEVILRCVPISNHLYFYWYRQILGQKVEFLVSFYNNEISEKSEIFDDQFSVERPDGSNFTLKIRSTKLEDSAMYFCASSVDRGLTGTEAFFGQGTRLTVV.

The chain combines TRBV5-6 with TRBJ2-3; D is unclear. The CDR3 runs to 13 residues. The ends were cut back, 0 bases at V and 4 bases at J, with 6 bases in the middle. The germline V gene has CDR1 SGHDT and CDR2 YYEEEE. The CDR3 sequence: CASSLADADTQYF. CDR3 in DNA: TGTGCCAGCAGCTTGGCAGATGCAGATACGCAGTATTTT.

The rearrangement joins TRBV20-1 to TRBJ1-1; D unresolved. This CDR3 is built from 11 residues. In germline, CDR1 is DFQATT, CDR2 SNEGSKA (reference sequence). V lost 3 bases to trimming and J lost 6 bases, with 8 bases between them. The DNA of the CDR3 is TGCAGTGCTAGGCAGGTGTCTGAAGCTTTCTTT. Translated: CSARQVSEAFF.

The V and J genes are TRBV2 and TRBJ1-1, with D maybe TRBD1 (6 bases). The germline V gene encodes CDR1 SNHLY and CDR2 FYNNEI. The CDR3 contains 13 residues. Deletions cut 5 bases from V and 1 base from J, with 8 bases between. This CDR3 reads CASSSQGNTEAFF. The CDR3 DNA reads TGTGCCAGCAGTTCACAGGGGAACACTGAAGCTTTCTTT. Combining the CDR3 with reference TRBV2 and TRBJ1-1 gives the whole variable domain EPEVTQTPSHQVTQMGQEVILRCVPISNHLYFYWYRQILGQKVEFLVSFYNNEISEKSEIFDDQFSVERPDGSNFTLKIRSTKLEDSAMYFCASSSQGNTEAFFGQGTRLTVV.

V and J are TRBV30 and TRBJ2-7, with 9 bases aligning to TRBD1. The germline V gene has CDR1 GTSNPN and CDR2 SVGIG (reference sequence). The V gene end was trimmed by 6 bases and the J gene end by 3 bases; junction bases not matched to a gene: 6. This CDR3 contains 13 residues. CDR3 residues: CACLGTGNYEQYF. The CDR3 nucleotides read TGTGCCTGTCTTGGGACAGGGAACTACGAGCAGTACTTC.

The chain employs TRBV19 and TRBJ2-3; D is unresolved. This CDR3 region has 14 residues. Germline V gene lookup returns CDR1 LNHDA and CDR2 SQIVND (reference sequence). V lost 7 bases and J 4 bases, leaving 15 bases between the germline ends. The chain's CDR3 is CASTSVGRADTQYF. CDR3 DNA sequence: TGTGCCAGTACCTCAGTGGGTCGGGCAGATACGCAGTATTTT.

In DNA, the CDR3 is TGCGCCAGCAGCCCCGACAGGGACTCGCATCCAGATACGCAGTATTTT. Amino acid sequence: CASSPDRDSHPDTQYF. This sequence joins TRBV5-1 and TRBJ2-3; D might be TRBD1 (7 bases). CDR3 size: 16 residues. V lost 4 bases and J 4 bases, leaving 19 bases between the germline ends. CDR1 is SGHRS and CDR2 is YFSETQ in the germline V gene.

In nucleotides, the CDR3 is TGCGCCAGCAGCTTGGAGCAGGGGGCACGTGGAAACACCATATATTTT. Protein: CASSLEQGARGNTIYF. The rearrangement links TRBV5-1 to TRBJ1-3; 8 positions match TRBD1. Looked up from germline, CDR1 is SGHRS and CDR2 is YFSETQ. This CDR3 has 16 residues. The ends lost 0 bases at V and 3 bases at J; junction bases unmatched: 5. Variable domain in full (rest from reference TRBV5-1 and TRBJ1-3): KAGVTQTPRYLIKTRGQQVTLSCSPISGHRSVSWYQQTPGQGLQFLFEYFSETQRNKGNFPGRFSGRQFSNSRSEMNVSTLELGDSALYLCASSLEQGARGNTIYFGEGSWLTVV.

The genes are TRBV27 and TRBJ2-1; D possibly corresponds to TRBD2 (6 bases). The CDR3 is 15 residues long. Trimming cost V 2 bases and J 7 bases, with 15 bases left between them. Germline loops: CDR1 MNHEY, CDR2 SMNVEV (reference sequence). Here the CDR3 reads CASSLKRTTRNEQFF. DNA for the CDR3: TGTGCCAGCAGTTTAAAGCGGACTACACGGAATGAGCAGTTCTTC.

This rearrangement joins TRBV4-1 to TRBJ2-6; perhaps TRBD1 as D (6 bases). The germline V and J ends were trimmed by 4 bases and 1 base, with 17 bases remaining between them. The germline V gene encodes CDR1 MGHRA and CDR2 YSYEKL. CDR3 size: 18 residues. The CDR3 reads CASSLRVGAGSGANVLTF. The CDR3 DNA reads TGCGCCAGCAGCCTTAGGGTGGGGGCAGGATCTGGGGCCAACGTCCTGACTTTC.

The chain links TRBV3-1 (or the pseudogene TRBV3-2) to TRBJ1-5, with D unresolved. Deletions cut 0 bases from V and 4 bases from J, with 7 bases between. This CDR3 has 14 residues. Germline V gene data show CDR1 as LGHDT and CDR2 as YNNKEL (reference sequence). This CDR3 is CASSQDHNNQPQHF. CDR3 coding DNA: TGTGCCAGCAGCCAAGACCACAATAATCAGCCCCAGCATTTT.

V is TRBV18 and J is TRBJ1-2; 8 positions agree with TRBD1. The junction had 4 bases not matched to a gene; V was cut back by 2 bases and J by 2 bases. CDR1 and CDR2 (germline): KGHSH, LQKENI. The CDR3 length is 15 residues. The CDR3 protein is CASSPMGQENYGYTF. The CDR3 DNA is TGTGCCAGCTCACCAATGGGACAGGAAAACTATGGCTACACCTTC. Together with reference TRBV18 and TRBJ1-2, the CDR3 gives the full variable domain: NAGVMQNPRHLVRRRGQEARLRCSPMKGHSHVYWYRQLPEEGLKFMVYLQKENIIDESGMPKERFSAEFPKEGPSILRIQQVVRGDSAAYFCASSPMGQENYGYTFGSGTRLTVV.

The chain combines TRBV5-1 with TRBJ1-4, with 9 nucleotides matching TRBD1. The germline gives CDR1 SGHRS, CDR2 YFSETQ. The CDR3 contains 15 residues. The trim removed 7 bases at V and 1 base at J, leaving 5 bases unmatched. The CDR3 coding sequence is TGCGCCAGCGGGACAGGGATCATAACTAATGAAAAACTGTTTTTT. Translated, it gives CASGTGIITNEKLFF.

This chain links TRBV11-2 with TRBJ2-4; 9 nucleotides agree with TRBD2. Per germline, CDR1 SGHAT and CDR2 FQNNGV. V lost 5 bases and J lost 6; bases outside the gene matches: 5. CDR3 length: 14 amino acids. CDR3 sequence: CASSQGLARNIQYF. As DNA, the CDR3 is TGTGCCAGCAGCCAGGGACTAGCCCGAAACATTCAGTACTTC.

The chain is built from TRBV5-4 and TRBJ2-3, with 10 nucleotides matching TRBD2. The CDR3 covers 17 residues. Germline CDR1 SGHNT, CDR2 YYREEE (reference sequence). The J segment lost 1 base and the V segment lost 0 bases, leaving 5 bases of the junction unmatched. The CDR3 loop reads CASSLAVAGGGTDTQYF. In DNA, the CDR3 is TGTGCCAGCAGCTTGGCCGTAGCGGGGGGCGGCACAGATACGCAGTATTTT.